This is a list of T cell receptor beta chains from one sample in a study of a mutant IDH1 vaccine in newly diagnosed glioma. Their antigen targets remain unknown. The protocol was immunoSEQ multiplex PCR, while the TCRdb copy is restricted to in-frame clones and leaves out a portion. The sample lists about 60,000 clones, around 84% occurring once. This sample comprised PBMCs, obtained from a glioma patient whose treatment included an IDH1 peptide vaccine. Receptors were obtained from a man younger than 45 with glioma. Each CDR3 is given with its conserved first and last residue. The order of the fields is V gene, D gene, CDR3 protein. D genes are given only for firm matches.

TRBV5-1,TRBD1,CASSSRPQGAIDTQYF
TRBV7-2,-,CASSLQTAPGANVLTF
TRBV5-4,-,CASSLFEGHFSTQYF
TRBV7-8,TRBD2,CASSLGLAGGQVGTDTQYF
TRBV18,TRBD2,CASSQGLAGIETQYF
TRBV11-2,TRBD2,CASSHSGGAFDEQFF
TRBV5-6,TRBD1,CASSLKDRVSYGYTF
TRBV5-1,-,CASSLNPGNNSPLHF
TRBV6-5,-,CASSYDAGMAYEQFF
TRBV4-1,-,CASSQDLPGGEKLFF
TRBV5-1,-,CASSLPSSYNEQFF
TRBV6-5,TRBD2,CASSYPHGGGAGEQYF
TRBV7-6,-,CASSSTPVYRVNTEAFF
TRBV28,-,CASSFRAVGTEAFF
TRBV28,-,CASSFGSYSNQPQHF
TRBV7-9,-,CASSLGYGSRDQRNTIYF